This TCR beta chain was sequenced for a study of blood T cell repertoires in COVID-19. Background on the study: PBMCs, B-cell-depleted T cells, or T cells provided the cDNA or gDNA that made up the material.

Categorization into cohorts depended on clinical history that participants reported. Study processing details: Amplification of reference gene primers was used by the study to estimate nucleated cell counts. Repertoires were generated with immunoSEQ multiplex PCR, while TCRdb's copy carries only in-frame clones and drops some. The V and J calls and the clone size are those of that table, but D and trimming were determined from the DNA. Of over 200,000 clones detected, 80% to 90% appear once; the ten largest clones hold approximately 3.7%. Unmatched junction bases numbered 15, after V lost 8 bases and J lost 7 bases. Germline CDR1 GTSNPN, CDR2 SVGIG (reference sequence). The CDR3 is 14 amino acids.

The sequence derives from a woman aged 25 to 45 who had been exposed to COVID-19. The source material was PBMCs or T cells enriched from blood (not recorded which). This chain joins TRBV30 and TRBJ2-7; TRBD2 matches 9 bases. CDR3 protein: CALTGTSTFLEQYF. The CDR3 DNA is TGTGCCCTCACAGGGACTAGCACCTTTTTGGAGCAGTACTTC.